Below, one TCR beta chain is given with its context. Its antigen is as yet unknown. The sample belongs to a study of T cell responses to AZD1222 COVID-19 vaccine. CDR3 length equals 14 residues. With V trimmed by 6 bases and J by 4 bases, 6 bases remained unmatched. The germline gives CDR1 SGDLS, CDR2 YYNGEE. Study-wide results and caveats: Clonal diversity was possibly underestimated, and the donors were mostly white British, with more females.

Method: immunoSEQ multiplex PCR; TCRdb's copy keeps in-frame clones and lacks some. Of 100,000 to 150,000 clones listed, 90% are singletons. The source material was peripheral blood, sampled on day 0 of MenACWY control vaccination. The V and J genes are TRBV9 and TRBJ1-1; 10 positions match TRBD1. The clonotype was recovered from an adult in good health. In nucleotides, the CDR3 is TGTGCCAGCACACGACAGGGGGCGGGCACTGAAGCTTTCTTT. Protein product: CASTRQGAGTEAFF.